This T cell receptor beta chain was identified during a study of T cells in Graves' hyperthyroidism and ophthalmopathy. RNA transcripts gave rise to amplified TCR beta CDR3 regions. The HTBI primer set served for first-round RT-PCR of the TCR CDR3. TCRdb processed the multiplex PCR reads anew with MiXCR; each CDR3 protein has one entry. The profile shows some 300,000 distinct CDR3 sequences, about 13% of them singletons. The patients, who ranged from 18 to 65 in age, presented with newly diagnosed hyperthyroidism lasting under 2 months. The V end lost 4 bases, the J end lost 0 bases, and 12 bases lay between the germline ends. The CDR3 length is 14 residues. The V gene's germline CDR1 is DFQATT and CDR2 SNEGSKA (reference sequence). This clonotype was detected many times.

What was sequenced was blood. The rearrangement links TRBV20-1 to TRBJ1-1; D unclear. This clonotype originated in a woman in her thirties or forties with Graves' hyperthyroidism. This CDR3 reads CSATSGSMNTEAFF. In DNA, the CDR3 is TGCAGTGCTACGTCCGGATCGATGAACACTGAAGCTTTCTTT.